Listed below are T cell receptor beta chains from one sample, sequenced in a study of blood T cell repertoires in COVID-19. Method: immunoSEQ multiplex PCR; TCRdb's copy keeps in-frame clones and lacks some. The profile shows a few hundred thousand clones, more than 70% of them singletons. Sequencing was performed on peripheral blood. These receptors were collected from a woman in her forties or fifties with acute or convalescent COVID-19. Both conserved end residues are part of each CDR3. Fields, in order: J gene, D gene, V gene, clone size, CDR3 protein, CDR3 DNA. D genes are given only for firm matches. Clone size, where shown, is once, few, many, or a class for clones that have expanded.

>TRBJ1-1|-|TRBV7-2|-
CASTLRGGTEAFF
TGTGCCAGCACCCTCCGGGGGGGAACTGAAGCTTTCTTT
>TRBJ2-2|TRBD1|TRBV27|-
CASSSYPGQGASGELFF
TGTGCCAGCAGTTCATATCCGGGACAGGGGGCGTCCGGGGAGCTGTTTTTT
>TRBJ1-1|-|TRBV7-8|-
CASSFPKGGLNTEAFF
TGTGCCAGCAGCTTCCCAAAAGGGGGTTTGAACACTGAAGCTTTCTTT
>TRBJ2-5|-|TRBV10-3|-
CAISEGRDGETQYF
TGTGCCATCAGTGAGGGGCGGGACGGAGAGACCCAGTACTTC
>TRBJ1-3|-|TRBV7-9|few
CASSFGSGNTIYF
TGTGCCAGCAGCTTCGGTTCTGGAAACACCATATATTTT
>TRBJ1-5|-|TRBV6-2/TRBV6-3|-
CASSYGGSNQPQHF
TGTGCCAGCAGTTACGGCGGCAGCAACCAGCCCCAGCATTTT
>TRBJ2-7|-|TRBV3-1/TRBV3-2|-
CASSLSGITYEQYF
TGTGCCAGCAGCCTGTCAGGGATAACCTACGAGCAGTACTTC
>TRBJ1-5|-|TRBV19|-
CASNPIGDSSNQPQHF
TGTGCCAGTAACCCCATCGGGGATAGTAGCAATCAGCCCCAGCATTTT
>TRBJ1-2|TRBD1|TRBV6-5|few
CASSFRDRDRYTF
TGTGCCAGCAGTTTCCGGGACAGGGATCGCTACACCTTC
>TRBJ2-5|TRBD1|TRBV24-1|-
CATSDPRQGGETQYF
TGTGCCACCAGTGACCCCCGACAGGGCGGGGAGACCCAGTACTTC
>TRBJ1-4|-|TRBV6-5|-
CASMAGAWEKLFF
TGTGCCAGCATGGCAGGGGCCTGGGAAAAACTGTTTTTT
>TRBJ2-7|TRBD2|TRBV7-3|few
CASSFSSGGRYEQYF
TGTGCCAGCAGCTTCTCTAGCGGGGGCCGCTACGAGCAGTACTTC
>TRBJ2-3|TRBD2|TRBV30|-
CAWRRTSGTFTDTQYF
TGTGCCTGGAGGAGGACTAGCGGGACCTTCACAGATACGCAGTATTTT
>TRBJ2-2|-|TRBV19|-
CASSRTANTGELFF
TGTGCCAGTAGTCGGACAGCGAACACCGGGGAGCTGTTTTTT
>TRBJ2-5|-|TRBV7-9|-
CASSLMPGVVGETQYF
TGTGCCAGCAGCTTAATGCCGGGAGTGGTGGGGGAGACCCAGTACTTC
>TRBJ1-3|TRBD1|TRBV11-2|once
CASSRTGSGNTIYF
TGTGCCAGCAGCCGGACAGGCTCTGGAAACACCATATATTTT
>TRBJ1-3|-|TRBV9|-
CASSVGVRDGNTIYF
TGTGCCAGCAGCGTAGGAGTGCGGGATGGAAACACCATATATTTT
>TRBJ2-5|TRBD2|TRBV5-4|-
CASSPGALAGETQYF
TGTGCCAGCAGCCCGGGCGCCCTAGCGGGTGAGACCCAGTACTTC
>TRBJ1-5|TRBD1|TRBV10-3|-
CATQRDSYSNQPQHF
TGTGCCACACAACGGGACAGTTATAGCAATCAGCCCCAGCATTTT
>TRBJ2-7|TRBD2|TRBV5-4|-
CASSLDTSGGYEQYF
TGTGCCAGCAGCTTGGATACTAGCGGAGGCTACGAGCAGTACTTC
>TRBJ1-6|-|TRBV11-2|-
CASSLGTAYYSPLHF
TGTGCCAGCAGCTTAGGTACAGCCTACTATTCACCCCTCCACTTT
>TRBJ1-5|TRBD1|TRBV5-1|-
CASSLGQGSNQPQHF
TGCGCCAGCAGCCTCGGACAGGGTAGCAATCAGCCCCAGCATTTT
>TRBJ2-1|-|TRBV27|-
CASSWTMGNNEQFF
TGTGCCAGCAGTTGGACTATGGGGAACAATGAGCAGTTCTTC
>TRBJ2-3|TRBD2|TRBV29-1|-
CSVLGREGGTDTQYF
TGCAGCGTTTTAGGGCGGGAGGGCGGCACAGATACGCAGTATTTT
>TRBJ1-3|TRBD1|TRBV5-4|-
CASSFRLGQGPGNTIYF
TGTGCCAGCAGCTTCCGGTTGGGACAGGGCCCTGGAAACACCATATATTTT
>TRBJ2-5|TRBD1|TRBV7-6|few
CASSLGGTGEQETQYF
TGTGCCAGCAGCTTAGGGGGGACAGGGGAACAAGAGACCCAGTACTTC
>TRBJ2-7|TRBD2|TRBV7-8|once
CASSLLAGVPYEQYF
TGTGCCAGCAGCTTACTAGCGGGAGTCCCCTACGAGCAGTACTTC
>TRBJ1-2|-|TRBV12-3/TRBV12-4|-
CASSDTGYYGYTF
TGTGCCAGCAGTGATACAGGGTACTATGGCTACACCTTC
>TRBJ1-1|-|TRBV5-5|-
CASSLLGRNTEAFF
TGTGCCAGCAGCTTGTTGGGCAGGAACACTGAAGCTTTCTTT
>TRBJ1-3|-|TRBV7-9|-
CASSPAGNTIYF
TGTGCCAGCAGCCCAGCGGGAAACACCATATATTTT
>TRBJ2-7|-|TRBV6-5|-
CASSEASDEQYF
TGTGCCAGCAGCGAGGCCTCCGACGAGCAGTACTTC
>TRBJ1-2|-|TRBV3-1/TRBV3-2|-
CASSPSGVYGYTF
TGTGCCAGCAGCCCATCAGGCGTCTATGGCTACACCTTC
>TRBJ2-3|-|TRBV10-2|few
CASSHRDTRTPDTQYF
TGCGCCAGCAGCCACCGGGACACCCGAACTCCGGATACGCAGTATTTT
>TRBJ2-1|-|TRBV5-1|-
CASAQQGEQYNEQFF
TGCGCCAGCGCCCAACAGGGCGAACAATACAATGAGCAGTTCTTC